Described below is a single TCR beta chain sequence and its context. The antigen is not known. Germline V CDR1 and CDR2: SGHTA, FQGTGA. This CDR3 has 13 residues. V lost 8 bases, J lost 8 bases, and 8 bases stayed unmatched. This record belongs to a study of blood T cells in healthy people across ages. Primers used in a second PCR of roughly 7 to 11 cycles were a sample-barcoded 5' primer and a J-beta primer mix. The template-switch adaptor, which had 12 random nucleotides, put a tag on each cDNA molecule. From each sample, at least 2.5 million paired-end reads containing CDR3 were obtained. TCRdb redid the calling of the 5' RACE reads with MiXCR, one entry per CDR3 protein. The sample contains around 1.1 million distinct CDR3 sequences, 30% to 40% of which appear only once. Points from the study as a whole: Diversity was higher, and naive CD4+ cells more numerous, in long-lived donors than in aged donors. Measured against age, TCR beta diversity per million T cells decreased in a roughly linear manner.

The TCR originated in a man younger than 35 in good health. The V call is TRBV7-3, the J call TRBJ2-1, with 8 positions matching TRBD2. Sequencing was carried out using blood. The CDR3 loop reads CASSNGRDYEQFF. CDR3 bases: TGTGCCAGCTCCAACGGGAGGGACTATGAGCAGTTCTTC.